The rows below give T cell receptor beta chains drawn from one sample of a study of post-analysis software for immune sequencing data. One entry per CDR3 protein, called by TCRdb with MiXCR from the PCR reads. Of some 260,000 distinct CDR3 sequences in the sample, about 38% are singletons; the top ten hold around 5%. Material: blood. The receptors derive from a girl aged 5-17 years with multiple sclerosis. Each CDR3 is given with its conserved first and last residue. A D gene is named only where the DNA matches it firmly. The size of a clone is reported for some rows only, either as once, few or many, or as a class for expanded clones.

d_call	v_call	clone_size	j_call	cdr3_nt	cdr3_aa
TRBD2	TRBV20-1	many	TRBJ2-3	TGCAGTGCTAGAGATGTCGCTCGGGAGGACACAGATACGCAGTATTTT	CSARDVAREDTDTQYF
.	TRBV28	.	TRBJ1-3	TGTGCCAGCAGTTCCACAGGGCCGCGAGAATATTTT	CASSSTGPREYF
.	TRBV12-3/TRBV12-4	.	TRBJ1-1	TGTGCCAGCACTAGACGGAGCATGAACACTGAAGCTTTCTTT	CASTRRSMNTEAFF
TRBD2	TRBV12-3/TRBV12-4	.	TRBJ2-3	TGTGCCAGCAGTTTAGCGCGGGCTAGCGGGGGGGACGTGCGCGACACAGATACGCAGTATTTT	CASSLARASGGDVRDTDTQYF
TRBD2	TRBV28	few	TRBJ2-2	TGTGCCGGCCGGGAGGGAAGCACCGGGGAGCTGTTTTTT	CAGREGSTGELFF
.	TRBV20-1	many	TRBJ2-3	TGCAGTGCTACCGTACTCACAGATACGCAGTATTTT	CSATVLTDTQYF
.	TRBV10-3	.	TRBJ1-1	TGTGCCATCAGCGGGACTGGGGACACTGAAGCTTTCTTT	CAISGTGDTEAFF
.	TRBV7-2	.	TRBJ1-1	TGTGCCAGCAGCTTATCGGCCCGGGGCACTGAAGCTTTCTTT	CASSLSARGTEAFF
.	TRBV5-1	.	TRBJ2-3	TGCGCCAGCAGCTTGGACGGCGGGGGCCTCACAGATACGCAGTATTTT	CASSLDGGGLTDTQYF
TRBD2	TRBV6-6	.	TRBJ2-1	TGTGCCAGCAGCAACGAGAGGGAGGGTTTTCGGAATGAGCAGTTCTTC	CASSNEREGFRNEQFF
.	TRBV7-3	.	TRBJ2-3	TGTGCCAGCAGCCCGGGACTGAGCACAGATACGCAGTATTTT	CASSPGLSTDTQYF
.	TRBV20-1	few	TRBJ2-7	TGCGGTGCCACTGGGGGGACTGGGGAGCAGTACTTC	CGATGGTGEQYF
TRBD1	TRBV11-2	few	TRBJ1-1	TGTGCCAGCAGCACTTTCACAGGGGTGAACACTGAAGCTTTCTTT	CASSTFTGVNTEAFF
TRBD1	TRBV7-9	few	TRBJ1-1	TGTGCCAGCAGCCTCCCGGGACAGGGACCGAACACTGAAGCTTTCTTT	CASSLPGQGPNTEAFF
.	TRBV14	many	TRBJ2-5	TGTGCCAGCAGCCAAGTCCCGACTACCGAGACCCAGTACTTC	CASSQVPTTETQYF
TRBD1	TRBV10-3	.	TRBJ2-5	TGTGCCATCAGTGAGTCTGGGACAGGGGTAGAGGAGACCCAGTACTTC	CAISESGTGVEETQYF
.	TRBV7-8	few	TRBJ2-7	TGTGCCAGCAGCTTAGCCCGGGGATCCTACGAGCAGTACTTC	CASSLARGSYEQYF
TRBD1	TRBV6-5	many	TRBJ1-6	TGTGCCAGCACCTTTGAGATCTGGACAGGCAATTCACCCCTCCACTTT	CASTFEIWTGNSPLHF